One and the same sample provided the 9 T cell receptor beta chains below, sequenced in a study of T-cell reconstitution after alpha-beta-depleted transplantation in children. As it was prepared, the TCRbeta library received unique molecular identifiers. TCRdb recomputed calls from the PCR reads with MiXCR, one row per CDR3 protein. The sample yields 300,000 to 400,000 distinct CDR3 sequences, about 14% seen once. This sample comprised PBMCs, obtained from the stem cell graft. The receptors come from a human donor who donated a stem cell graft to a child with Fanconi anemia.

This clonotype came up many times. The V call is TRBV2, the J call TRBJ1-5, with a weak D call TRBD1 (5 bases). The V and J ends lost 7 bases and 8 bases respectively, with 12 bases between them. Per the germline V gene, CDR1 is SNHLY and CDR2 is FYNNEI. CDR3 size: 12 residues. CDR3 nucleotide sequence: TGTGCCAGCAATGCAGGGCAGGAGCCCCAGCATTTT. This gives the protein CASNAGQEPQHF.

This clonotype showed up just a few times. The chain has TRBV3-1 and TRBJ1-1; D is unresolved. Trimming cost V 2 bases and J 1 base, with 5 bases left between them. Germline CDR1 LGHDT, CDR2 YNNKEL (reference sequence). The CDR3 extends over 13 amino acids. The CDR3 protein is CASSQRENTEAFF. The CDR3, as DNA: TGTGCCAGCAGCCAAAGGGAGAACACTGAAGCTTTCTTT.

This clonotype was seen repeatedly, ten times or more. This chain uses TRBV5-1 with TRBJ2-1; the D gene could be TRBD1 or TRBD2 (5 bases each). Deletions cut 5 bases from V and 10 bases from J, with 13 bases between. This CDR3 is built from 12 residues. CDR1 and CDR2 from the germline V gene are SGHRS and YFSETQ. Here the CDR3 reads CASSFPGDEQFF. DNA of the CDR3: TGCGCCAGCAGTTTTCCTGGGGACGAGCAGTTCTTC.

This clonotype showed up just a few times. V gene TRBV12-3 or TRBV12-4 combines with J gene TRBJ2-1; D gene ambiguous. CDR3 size: 12 residues. Trimming shortened V by 4 bases and J by 7 bases, and 8 bases separated the two germline ends. Here the CDR3 DNA reads TGTGCCAGCAGTTCTGCTGGGAATGAGCAGTTCTTC. Residues: CASSSAGNEQFF.

This clonotype was counted between two and nine times. The V gene is TRBV20-1, the J gene TRBJ1-2; a weak D match, TRBD1 (5 bases). The CDR3 sequence is 13 residues long. CDR1 is DFQATT and CDR2 is SNEGSKA in the germline V gene (reference sequence). V lost 6 bases and J lost 6, with 17 bases in between. The CDR3 DNA reads TGCAGTGCCACCAAACGGGGGAGGAATGGCTACACCTTC. It translates to CSATKRGRNGYTF.

The sample holds a few counts of this clonotype. The V and J genes are TRBV6-2 or TRBV6-3 and TRBJ2-1, with D unclear. Trimming removed 6 bases at V and 3 bases at J, with 15 bases between. CDR3 length: 15 residues. The germline V gene encodes CDR1 MNHEY and CDR2 SVGEGT. The CDR3 DNA sequence: TGTGCCAGCAGCCACTTGGACCCCGACTACAATGAGCAGTTCTTC. Its translation is CASSHLDPDYNEQFF.

The chain combines TRBV5-1 with TRBJ1-1; TRBD1 agrees at 7 bases. This CDR3 region has 15 residues. The V gene's germline CDR1 is SGHRS and CDR2 YFSETQ. V lost 3 bases and J lost 0; bases outside the gene matches: 5. The CDR3 DNA reads as TGCGCCAGCAGCTCTCGACAGGGTTTGAACACTGAAGCTTTCTTT. Protein sequence: CASSSRQGLNTEAFF.

This clonotype was counted between two and nine times. The chain recombines TRBV28 with TRBJ1-5, with TRBD1 matching 9 bases. The CDR3 has 15 residues. The J segment lost 6 bases and the V segment lost 5 bases, leaving 8 bases of the junction unmatched. CDR1 is MDHEN and CDR2 is SYDVKM in the germline V gene. The CDR3 reads CASSLGQGTSQPQHF. CDR3 bases: TGTGCCAGCAGTCTGGGACAGGGTACAAGTCAGCCCCAGCATTTT.

This clonotype appeared many times. This sequence joins TRBV5-1 and TRBJ1-2; D is unresolved. The CDR3 is made up of 14 amino acids. Deletions cut 0 bases from V and 5 bases from J, with 11 bases between. The V gene's germline CDR1 is SGHRS and CDR2 YFSETQ. This CDR3 reads CASSLDSSFYGYTF. In DNA, the CDR3 is TGCGCCAGCAGCTTGGATTCCAGCTTTTATGGCTACACCTTC.